This T cell receptor beta chain was sequenced during a study of blood T cell repertoires in COVID-19. Study background: Italy, Spain and the United States were the sources of the convalescent and acute COVID-19 samples. The analysed material was cDNA or gDNA that came from T cells, B-cell-depleted T cells, or PBMCs.

Per germline, CDR1 SNHLY and CDR2 FYNNEI. The CDR3 has 13 residues. Between the trimmed V and J ends, which lost 7 bases and 5 bases, there was a span of 11 bases. This clone was detected a few times. Original methodology: Cell counts per sample came from amplifying reference gene primers. Method: immunoSEQ multiplex PCR; TCRdb's copy keeps in-frame clones and lacks some. For V, J and clone size, that table is used; D and trimming come from the DNA. The table includes 200,000 to 250,000 clones, approximately 91% detected once. The rearrangement links TRBV2 to TRBJ2-2; possibly TRBD1 for D (6 bases). This TCR derives from a woman aged 55-70 years with acute or convalescent COVID-19. Sequencing was done on a sample of peripheral blood. CDR3: CASTSGETGELFF. DNA of the CDR3: TGTGCCAGCACCTCAGGGGAAACCGGGGAGCTGTTTTTT.